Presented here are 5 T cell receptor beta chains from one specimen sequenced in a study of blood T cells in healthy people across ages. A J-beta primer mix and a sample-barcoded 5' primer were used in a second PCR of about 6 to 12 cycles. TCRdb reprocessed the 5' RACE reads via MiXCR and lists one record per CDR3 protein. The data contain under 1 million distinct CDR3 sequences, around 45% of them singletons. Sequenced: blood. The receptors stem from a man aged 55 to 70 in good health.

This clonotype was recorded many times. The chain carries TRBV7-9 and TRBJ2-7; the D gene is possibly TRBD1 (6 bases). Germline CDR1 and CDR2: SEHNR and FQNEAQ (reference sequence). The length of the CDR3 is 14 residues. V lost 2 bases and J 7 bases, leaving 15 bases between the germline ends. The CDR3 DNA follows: TGTGCCAGCAGCTTACATACAGGGTTACTTGAGCAGTACTTC. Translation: CASSLHTGLLEQYF.

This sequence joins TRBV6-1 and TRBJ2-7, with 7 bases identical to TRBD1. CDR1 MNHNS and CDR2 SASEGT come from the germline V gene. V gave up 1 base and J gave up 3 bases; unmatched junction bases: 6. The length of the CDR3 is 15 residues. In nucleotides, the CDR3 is TGTGCCAGCAGTGAAGGATCAGGGGGTTTCTACGAGCAGTACTTC. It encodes CASSEGSGGFYEQYF.

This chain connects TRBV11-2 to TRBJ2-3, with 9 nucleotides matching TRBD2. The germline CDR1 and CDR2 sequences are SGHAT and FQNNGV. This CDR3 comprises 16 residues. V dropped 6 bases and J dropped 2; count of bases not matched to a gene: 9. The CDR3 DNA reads TGTGCCAGCAGACAATCTAGCGGGGTCAACACAGATACGCAGTATTTT. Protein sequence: CASRQSSGVNTDTQYF.

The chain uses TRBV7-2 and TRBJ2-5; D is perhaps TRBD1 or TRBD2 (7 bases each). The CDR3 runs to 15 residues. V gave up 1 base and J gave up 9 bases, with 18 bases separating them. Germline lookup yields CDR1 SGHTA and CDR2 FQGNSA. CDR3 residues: CASSLVTGAGESQYF. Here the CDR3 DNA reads TGTGCCAGCAGCTTAGTTACAGGGGCGGGGGAGTCCCAGTACTTC. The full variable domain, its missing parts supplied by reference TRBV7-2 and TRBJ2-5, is GAGVSQSPSNKVTEKGKDVELRCDPISGHTALYWYRQSLGQGLEFLIYFQGNSAPDKSGLPSDRFSAERTGGSVSTLTIQRTQQEDSAVYLCASSLVTGAGESQYFGPGTRLLVL.

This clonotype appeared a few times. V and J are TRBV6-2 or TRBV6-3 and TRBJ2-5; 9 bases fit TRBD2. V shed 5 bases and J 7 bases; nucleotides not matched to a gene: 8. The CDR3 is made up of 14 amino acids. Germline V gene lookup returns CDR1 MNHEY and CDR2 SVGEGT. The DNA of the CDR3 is TGTGCCAGCAGTGTATCTAGCGGGGTAGCGACCCAGTACTTC. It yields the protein CASSVSSGVATQYF.